The source of this T cell receptor (beta chain) is a study of T-cell reconstitution after alpha-beta-depleted transplantation in children. Notes on the study in general: The origin of alpha-beta T cells about two months after transplant was reportedly several hundred expanded graft clones.

This CDR3 has 16 residues. Trimming took off 4 bases at V and 5 bases at J, with 19 bases between the two ends. The germline gives CDR1 MNHNS, CDR2 SASEGT. This clonotype came up a few times. Antigen unknown. Unique molecular identifiers were incorporated into the prepared TCRbeta library. TCRdb re-derived calls from the PCR reads in MiXCR, one entry per CDR3 protein. The sample lists under 850,000 distinct CDR3 sequences; under 15% were seen once. The sequence was collected from a girl aged 2 to 10 with congenital amegakaryocytic thrombocytopenia, due to receive a stem cell transplant. The starting material was PBMCs, obtained before TCRalphabeta/CD19-depleted stem cell transplant. The rearrangement uses TRBV6-1 and TRBJ2-3, with a possible D match to TRBD2 (5 bases). The CDR3 sequence is CASSARGSPRLDTQYF. DNA for the CDR3: TGTGCCAGCAGTGCACGCGGGTCTCCGAGGTTAGATACGCAGTATTTT.